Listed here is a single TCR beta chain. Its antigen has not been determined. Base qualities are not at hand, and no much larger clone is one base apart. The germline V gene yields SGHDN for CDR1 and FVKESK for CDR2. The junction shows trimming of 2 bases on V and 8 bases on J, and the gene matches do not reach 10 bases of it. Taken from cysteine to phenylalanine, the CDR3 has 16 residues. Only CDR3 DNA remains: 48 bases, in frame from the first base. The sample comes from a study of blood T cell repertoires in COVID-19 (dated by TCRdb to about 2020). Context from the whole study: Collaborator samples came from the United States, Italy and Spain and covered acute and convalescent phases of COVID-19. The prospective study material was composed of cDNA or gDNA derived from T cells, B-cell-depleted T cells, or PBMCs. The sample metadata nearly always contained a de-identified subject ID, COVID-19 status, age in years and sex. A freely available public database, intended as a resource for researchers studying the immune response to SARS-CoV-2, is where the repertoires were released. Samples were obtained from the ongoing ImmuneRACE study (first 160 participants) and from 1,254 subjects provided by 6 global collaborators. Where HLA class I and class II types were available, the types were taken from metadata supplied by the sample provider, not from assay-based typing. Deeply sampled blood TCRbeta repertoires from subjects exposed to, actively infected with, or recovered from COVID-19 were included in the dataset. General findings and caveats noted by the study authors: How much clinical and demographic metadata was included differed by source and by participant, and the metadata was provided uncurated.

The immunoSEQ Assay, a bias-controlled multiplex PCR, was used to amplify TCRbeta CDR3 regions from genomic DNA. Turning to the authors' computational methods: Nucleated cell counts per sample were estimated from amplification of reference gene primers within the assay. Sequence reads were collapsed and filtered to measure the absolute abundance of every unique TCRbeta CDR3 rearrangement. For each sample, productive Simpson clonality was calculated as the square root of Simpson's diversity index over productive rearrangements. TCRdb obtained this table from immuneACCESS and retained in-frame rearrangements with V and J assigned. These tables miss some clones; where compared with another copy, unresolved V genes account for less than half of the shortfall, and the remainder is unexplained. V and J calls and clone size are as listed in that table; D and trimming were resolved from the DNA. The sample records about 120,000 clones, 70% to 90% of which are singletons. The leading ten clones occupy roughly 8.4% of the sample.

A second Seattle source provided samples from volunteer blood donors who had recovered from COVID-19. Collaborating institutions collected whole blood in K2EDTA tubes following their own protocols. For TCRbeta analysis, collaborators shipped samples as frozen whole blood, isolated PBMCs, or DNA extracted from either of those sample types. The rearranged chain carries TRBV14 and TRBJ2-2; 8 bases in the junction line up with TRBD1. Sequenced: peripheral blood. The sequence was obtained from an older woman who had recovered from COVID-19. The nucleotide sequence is TGTGCCAGCAGCCAAATTCGCCCTCGGACAGGGGGGGAGCTGTTTTTT. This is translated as CASSQIRPRTGGELFF.